This T cell receptor (beta chain) was identified during a study of T cells after posttransplantation cyclophosphamide. General study findings and limits: Recipient CMV seropositivity and CMV reactivation strongly tracked TRB clonality. Donor-recipient repertoire similarity was low at 1-2 months, rising over year one.

This clone showed up many times. As yet, its antigen is unknown. Assay used: immunoSEQ multiplex PCR; TCRdb lists only in-frame clones, some missing. The record shows tens of thousands of clones for this sample, with no singletons present. The CDR3 has 15 amino acids. Germline assignment: CDR1 SGHRS and CDR2 YFSETQ. The V end lost 2 bases, the J end lost 0 bases, and 6 bases lay between the germline ends. On the day of bone marrow donation, the related graft donor provided peripheral blood. This clonotype was obtained from a man aged 40-49 years in good health, CMV-negative, and a related stem cell transplant donor. Sequencing was done on a sample of PBMCs. The chain uses TRBV5-1 and TRBJ2-6; D is undetermined. CDR3 coding DNA: TGCGCCAGCAGCTTACAGAGCTCTGGGGCCAACGTCCTGACTTTC. Translated: CASSLQSSGANVLTF.